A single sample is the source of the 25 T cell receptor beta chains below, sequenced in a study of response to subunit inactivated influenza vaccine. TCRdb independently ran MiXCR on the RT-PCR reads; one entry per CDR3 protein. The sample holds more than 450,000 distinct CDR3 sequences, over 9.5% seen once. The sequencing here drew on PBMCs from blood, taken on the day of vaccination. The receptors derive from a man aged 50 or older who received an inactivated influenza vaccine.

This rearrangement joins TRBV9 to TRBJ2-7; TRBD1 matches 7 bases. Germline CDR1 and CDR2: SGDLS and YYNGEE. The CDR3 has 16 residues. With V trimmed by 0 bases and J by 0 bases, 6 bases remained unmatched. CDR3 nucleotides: TGTGCCAGCAGCGTAGGAGGGACAGCGAGCTCCTACGAGCAGTACTTC. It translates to CASSVGGTASSYEQYF.

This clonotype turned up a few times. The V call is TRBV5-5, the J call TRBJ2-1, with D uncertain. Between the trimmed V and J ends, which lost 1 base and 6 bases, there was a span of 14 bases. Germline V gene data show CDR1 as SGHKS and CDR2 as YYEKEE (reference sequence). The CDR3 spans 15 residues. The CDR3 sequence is CASSLSWWWGNEQFF. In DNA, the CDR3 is TGTGCCAGCAGCTTGAGTTGGTGGTGGGGCAATGAGCAGTTCTTC. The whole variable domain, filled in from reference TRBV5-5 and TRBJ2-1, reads DAGVTQSPTHLIKTRGQQVTLRCSPISGHKSVSWYQQVLGQGPQFIFQYYEKEERGRGNFPDRFSARQFPNYSSELNVNALLLGDSALYLCASSLSWWWGNEQFFGPGTRLTVL.

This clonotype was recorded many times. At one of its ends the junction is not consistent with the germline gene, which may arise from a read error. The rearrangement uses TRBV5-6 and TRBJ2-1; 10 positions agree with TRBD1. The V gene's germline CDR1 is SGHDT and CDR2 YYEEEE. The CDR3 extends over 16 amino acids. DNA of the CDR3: TGTGCCAGCAGTTTGGGACAGGGGATCTCCTACAATGAGCAGTTCTTC. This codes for CASSLGQGISYNEQFF.

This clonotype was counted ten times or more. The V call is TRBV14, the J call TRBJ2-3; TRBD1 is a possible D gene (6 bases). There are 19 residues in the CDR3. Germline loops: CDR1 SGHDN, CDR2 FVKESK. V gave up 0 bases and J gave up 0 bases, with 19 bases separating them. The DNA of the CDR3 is TGTGCCAGCAGCCAAGATCTTTTCAACAGGGAGCCTAGCACAGATACGCAGTATTTT. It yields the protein CASSQDLFNREPSTDTQYF. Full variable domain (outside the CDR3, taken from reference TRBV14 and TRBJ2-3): EAGVTQFPSHSVIEKGQTVTLRCDPISGHDNLYWYRRVMGKEIKFLLHFVKESKQDESGMPNNRFLAERTGGTYSTLKVQPAELEDSGVYFCASSQDLFNREPSTDTQYFGPGTRLTVL.

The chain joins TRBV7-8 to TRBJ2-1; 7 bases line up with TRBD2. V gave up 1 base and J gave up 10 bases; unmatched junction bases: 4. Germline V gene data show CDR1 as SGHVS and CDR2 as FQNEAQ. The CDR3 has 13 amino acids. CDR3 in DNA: TGTGCCAGCAGCTTAGTCGGGAGGCGAGAGCAGTTCTTC. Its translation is CASSLVGRREQFF.

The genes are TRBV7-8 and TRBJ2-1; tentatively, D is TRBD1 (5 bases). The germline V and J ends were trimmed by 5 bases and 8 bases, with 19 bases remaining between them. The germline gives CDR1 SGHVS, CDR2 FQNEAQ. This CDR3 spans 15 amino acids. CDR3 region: CASSRIGVKSHEQFF. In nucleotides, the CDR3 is TGTGCCAGCAGCCGTATAGGGGTGAAATCTCATGAGCAGTTCTTC.

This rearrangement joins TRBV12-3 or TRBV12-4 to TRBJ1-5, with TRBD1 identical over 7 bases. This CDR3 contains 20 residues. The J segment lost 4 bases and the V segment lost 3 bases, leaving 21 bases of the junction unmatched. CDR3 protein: CASSLSLARDRSIGNQPQHF. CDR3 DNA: TGTGCCAGCAGTTTGTCCCTCGCGCGGGACAGATCCATCGGGAATCAGCCCCAGCATTTT.

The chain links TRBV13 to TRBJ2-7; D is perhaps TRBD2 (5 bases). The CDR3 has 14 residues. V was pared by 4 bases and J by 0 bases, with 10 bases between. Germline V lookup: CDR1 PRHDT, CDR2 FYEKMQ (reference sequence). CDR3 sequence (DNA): TGTGCCAGCAGCTCAAGCGGCCTCTCCTACGAGCAGTACTTC. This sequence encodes CASSSSGLSYEQYF.

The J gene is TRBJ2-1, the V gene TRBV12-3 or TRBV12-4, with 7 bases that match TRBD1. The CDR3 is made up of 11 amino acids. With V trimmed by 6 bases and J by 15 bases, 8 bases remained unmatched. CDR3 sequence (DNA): TGTGCCAGCAGCCAAGACAGGGTTGGGTTCTTC. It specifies CASSQDRVGFF.

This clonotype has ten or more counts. Here the CDR3 reads CASSQYAPGGEQFF. The CDR3 nucleotides are TGCGCCAGCAGCCAATATGCACCCGGAGGTGAGCAGTTCTTC. The chain joins TRBV4-1 to TRBJ2-1; a weak D match, TRBD2 (5 bases). V was shortened by 2 bases and J by 9 bases, with 14 bases between the two germline ends. Germline values: CDR1 MGHRA, CDR2 YSYEKL. The CDR3 is made up of 14 amino acids.

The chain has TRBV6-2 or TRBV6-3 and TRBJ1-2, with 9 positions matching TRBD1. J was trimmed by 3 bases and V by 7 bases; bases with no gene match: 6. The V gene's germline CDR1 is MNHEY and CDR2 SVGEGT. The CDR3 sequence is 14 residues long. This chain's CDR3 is CASNPDRGDYGYTF. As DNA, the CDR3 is TGTGCCAGCAACCCTGACAGGGGGGACTATGGCTACACCTTC.

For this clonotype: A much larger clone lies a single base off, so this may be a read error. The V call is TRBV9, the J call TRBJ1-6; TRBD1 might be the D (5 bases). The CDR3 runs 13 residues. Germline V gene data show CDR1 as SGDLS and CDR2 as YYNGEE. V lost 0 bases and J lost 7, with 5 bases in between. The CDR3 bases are TGTGCCAGCAGCGTAGAGGGGAATTCACCCCTCCACTTT. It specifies CASSVEGNSPLHF. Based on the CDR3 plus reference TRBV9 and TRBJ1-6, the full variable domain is DSGVTQTPKHLITATGQRVTLRCSPRSGDLSVYWYQQSLDQGLQFLIQYYNGEERAKGNILERFSAQQFPDLHSELNLSSLELGDSALYFCASSVEGNSPLHFGNGTRLTVT.

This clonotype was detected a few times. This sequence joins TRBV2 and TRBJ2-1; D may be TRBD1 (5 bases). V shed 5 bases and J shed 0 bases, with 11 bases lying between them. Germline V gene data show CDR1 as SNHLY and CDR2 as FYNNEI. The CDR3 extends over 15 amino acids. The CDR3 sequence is CASSLQVYSYNEQFF. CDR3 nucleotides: TGTGCCAGCAGTTTACAGGTATACTCCTACAATGAGCAGTTCTTC.

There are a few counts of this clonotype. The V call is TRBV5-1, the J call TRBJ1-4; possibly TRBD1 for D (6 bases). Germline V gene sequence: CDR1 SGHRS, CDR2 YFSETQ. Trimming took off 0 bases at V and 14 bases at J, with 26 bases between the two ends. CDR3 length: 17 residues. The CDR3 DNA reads TGCGCCAGCAGCTTGGGGCAGGGGCCCGGGATAGATGACAGTCTGTTTTTT. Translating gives CASSLGQGPGIDDSLFF.

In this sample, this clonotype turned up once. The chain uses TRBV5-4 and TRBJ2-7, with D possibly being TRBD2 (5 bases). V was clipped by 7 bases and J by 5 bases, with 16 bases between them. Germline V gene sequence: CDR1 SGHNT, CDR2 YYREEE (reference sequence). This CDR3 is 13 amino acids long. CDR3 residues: CASGPGLLNEQYF. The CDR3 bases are TGTGCCAGCGGCCCCGGACTCCTCAACGAGCAGTACTTC.

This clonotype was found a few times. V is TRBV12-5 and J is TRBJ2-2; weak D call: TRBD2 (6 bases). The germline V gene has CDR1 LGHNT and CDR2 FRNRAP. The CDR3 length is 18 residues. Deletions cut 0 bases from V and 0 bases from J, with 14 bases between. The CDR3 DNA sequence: TGTGCTAGTGGTTTGGTTAGGGCAGGGACTTCGAACACCGGGGAGCTGTTTTTT. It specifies CASGLVRAGTSNTGELFF.

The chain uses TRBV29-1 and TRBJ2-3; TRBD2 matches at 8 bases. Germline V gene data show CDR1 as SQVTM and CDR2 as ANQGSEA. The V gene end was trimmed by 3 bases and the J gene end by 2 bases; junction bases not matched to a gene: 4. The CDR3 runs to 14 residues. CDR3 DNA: TGCAGCGTTGAGTCGGGGGGGCACACAGATACGCAGTATTTT. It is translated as CSVESGGHTDTQYF.

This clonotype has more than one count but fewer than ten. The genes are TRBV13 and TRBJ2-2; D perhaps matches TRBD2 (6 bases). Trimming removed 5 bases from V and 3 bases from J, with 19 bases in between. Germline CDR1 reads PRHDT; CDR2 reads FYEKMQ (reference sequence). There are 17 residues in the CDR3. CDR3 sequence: CASSTDTRDRDTGELFF. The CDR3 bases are TGTGCCAGCAGCACAGATACGCGGGATCGTGACACCGGGGAGCTGTTTTTT.

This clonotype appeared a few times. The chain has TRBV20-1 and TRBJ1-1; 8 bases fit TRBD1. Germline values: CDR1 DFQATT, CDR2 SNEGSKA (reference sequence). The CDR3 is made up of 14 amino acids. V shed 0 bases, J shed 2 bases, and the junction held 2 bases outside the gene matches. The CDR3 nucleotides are TGCAGTGCTAGAGACGGGACAGGCAACACTGAAGCTTTCTTT. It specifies CSARDGTGNTEAFF.

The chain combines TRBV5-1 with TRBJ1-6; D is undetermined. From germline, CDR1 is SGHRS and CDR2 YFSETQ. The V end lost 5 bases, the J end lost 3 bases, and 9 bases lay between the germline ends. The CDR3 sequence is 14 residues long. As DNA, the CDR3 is TGCGCCAGCAGTCTGGCAGGCTATAATTCACCCCTCCACTTT. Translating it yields CASSLAGYNSPLHF.

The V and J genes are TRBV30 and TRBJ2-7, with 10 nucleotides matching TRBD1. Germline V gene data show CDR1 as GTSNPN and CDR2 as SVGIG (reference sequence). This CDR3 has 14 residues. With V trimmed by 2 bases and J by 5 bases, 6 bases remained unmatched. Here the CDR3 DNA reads TGTGCCTGGAGTTCAAAGGGACAGGGGAACGAGCAGTACTTC. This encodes CAWSSKGQGNEQYF.

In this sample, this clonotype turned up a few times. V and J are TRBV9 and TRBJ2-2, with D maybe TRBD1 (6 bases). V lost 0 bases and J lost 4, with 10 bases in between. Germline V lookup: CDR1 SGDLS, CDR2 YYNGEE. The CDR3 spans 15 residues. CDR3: CASSVVGGGTGELFF. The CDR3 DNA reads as TGTGCCAGCAGCGTAGTTGGGGGCGGCACCGGGGAGCTGTTTTTT.

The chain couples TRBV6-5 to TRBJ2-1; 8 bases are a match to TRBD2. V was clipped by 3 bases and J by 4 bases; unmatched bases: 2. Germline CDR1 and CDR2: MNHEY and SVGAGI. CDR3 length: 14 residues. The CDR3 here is CASSYSGEYNEQFF. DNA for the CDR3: TGTGCCAGCAGTTATAGCGGGGAGTACAATGAGCAGTTCTTC.

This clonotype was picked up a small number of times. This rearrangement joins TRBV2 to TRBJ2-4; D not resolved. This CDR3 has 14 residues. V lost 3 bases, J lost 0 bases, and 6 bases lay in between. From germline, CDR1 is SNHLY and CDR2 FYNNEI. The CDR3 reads CASSDELAKNIQYF. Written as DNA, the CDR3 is TGTGCCAGCAGTGATGAGTTAGCCAAAAACATTCAGTACTTC.

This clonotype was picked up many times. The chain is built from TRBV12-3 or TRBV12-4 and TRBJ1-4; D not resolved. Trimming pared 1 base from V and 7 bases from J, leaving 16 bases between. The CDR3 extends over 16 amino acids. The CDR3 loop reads CASSLGSERFGEKLFF. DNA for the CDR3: TGTGCCAGCAGTTTAGGCAGTGAACGCTTCGGTGAAAAACTGTTTTTT.